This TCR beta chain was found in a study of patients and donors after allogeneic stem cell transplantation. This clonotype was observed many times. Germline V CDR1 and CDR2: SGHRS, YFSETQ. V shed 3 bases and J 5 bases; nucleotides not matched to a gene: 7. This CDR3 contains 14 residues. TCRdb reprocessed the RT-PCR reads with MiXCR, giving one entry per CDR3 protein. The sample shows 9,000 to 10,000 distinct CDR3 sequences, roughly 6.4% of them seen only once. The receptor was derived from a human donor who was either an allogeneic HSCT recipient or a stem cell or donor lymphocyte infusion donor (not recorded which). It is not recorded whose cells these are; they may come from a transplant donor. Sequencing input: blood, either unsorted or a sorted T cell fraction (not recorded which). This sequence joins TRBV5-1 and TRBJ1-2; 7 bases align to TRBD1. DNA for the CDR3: TGCGCCAGCAGCTCTACGGGACAGCTATATGGCTACACCTTC. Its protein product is CASSSTGQLYGYTF.